The rows below give T cell receptor beta chains drawn from one sample of a study of T cell responses to AZD1222 COVID-19 vaccine. The method was immunoSEQ multiplex PCR; TCRdb's version includes in-frame clones alone and lacks a portion of them. The data contain 87,000 or so clones, 85% to 90% of them singletons. The material sequenced was peripheral blood, taken on day 0 of AZD1222 vaccination. All receptors derive from an adult in good health. Each CDR3 is given with its conserved first and last residue.

J gene | V gene | CDR3 protein
TRBJ1-1 | TRBV30 | CAWSVGIMNTEAFF
TRBJ1-2 | TRBV14 | CASSQRRRREGYTF
TRBJ2-3 | TRBV4-3 | CASSQDGGTDTQYF
TRBJ1-6 | TRBV2 | CASSGGTGYNSPLHF
TRBJ1-2 | TRBV6-4 | CASSDMWRQGDYYGYTF
TRBJ2-3 | TRBV5-4 | CASSLARERALDTQYF
TRBJ2-3 | TRBV14 | CASSHARDRGTDTQYF
TRBJ2-1 | TRBV6-2/TRBV6-3 | CASSYIGGEYNEQFF
TRBJ1-2 | TRBV19 | CASSIRQGDGYTF
TRBJ2-7 | TRBV5-4 | CASSPLVAGSPYEQYF
TRBJ1-1 | TRBV19 | CASSILGAEAFF
TRBJ1-5 | TRBV28 | CASSLPGIWRGDQPQHF
TRBJ1-5 | TRBV2 | CASRAADPRGSNQPQHF
TRBJ2-2 | TRBV7-9 | CASSGTGLGGELFF
TRBJ2-7 | TRBV7-7 | CASSLGGMNYEQYF
TRBJ2-3 | TRBV5-4 | CASSLGLAKNTQYF
TRBJ2-7 | TRBV11-2 | CASSSRGGHFYEQYF
TRBJ2-3 | TRBV18 | CASSVLTSTDTQYF
TRBJ1-5 | TRBV12-5 | CASAPKGQGLQPQHF
TRBJ1-5 | TRBV3-1/TRBV3-2 | CASSQGLGGGQPQHF
TRBJ2-1 | TRBV19 | CASSMGGPTTSGFF
TRBJ1-1 | TRBV5-8 | CASSLGDSMNTEAFF
TRBJ2-3 | TRBV5-4 | CASSSGRRTSGGADTQYF
TRBJ2-7 | TRBV5-8 | CASSWTASYEQYF
TRBJ2-7 | TRBV28 | CASRESGVSYEQYF
TRBJ1-1 | TRBV5-6 | CASSLGQGQTEAFF
TRBJ2-7 | TRBV10-3 | CATGQGYEQYF
TRBJ1-2 | TRBV28 | CASSSGYGYTF
TRBJ1-2 | TRBV7-3 | CASSLTSGAGFSSNYGYTF
TRBJ2-2 | TRBV5-1 | CASSLGEYGELFF
TRBJ1-1 | TRBV18 | CASSLVENTEAFF
TRBJ1-3 | TRBV6-1 | CASSEAAGGSGNTIYF
TRBJ1-2 | TRBV19 | CASTHRGYGYTF
TRBJ2-7 | TRBV4-1 | CASSQDFRGIYEQYF
TRBJ1-1 | TRBV12-5 | CASAYSGNTEAFF
TRBJ1-1 | TRBV12-5 | CASGSPERAGEAFF